The 28 T cell receptor beta chains listed next were all sequenced from one sample in a study of T cell responses to AZD1222 COVID-19 vaccine. Sequenced by immunoSEQ multiplex PCR; TCRdb stores in-frame clones only, minus some. The data contain about 160,000 clones, approximately 91% of them singletons. Sequenced material: peripheral blood, taken on day 0 of AZD1222 vaccination. The receptor set was obtained from an adult in good health.

The V gene is TRBV7-9, the J gene TRBJ1-3; TRBD1 matches at 8 bases. Looked up from germline, CDR1 is SEHNR and CDR2 is FQNEAQ (reference sequence). The trim removed 4 bases at V and 0 bases at J, leaving 2 bases unmatched. The CDR3 spans 15 residues. Here the CDR3 DNA reads TGTGCCAGCAGCTCGGACAGGGTCTCTGGAAACACCATATATTTT. Amino acid sequence: CASSSDRVSGNTIYF.

V usage is TRBV4-1 and J usage is TRBJ2-3, with D unclear. Germline-derived CDR1 and CDR2 are MGHRA and YSYEKL. The CDR3 is 15 residues long. The V end was cut by 0 bases, the J end by 2 bases, with 9 bases between. The CDR3 sequence: CASSQDRANTDTQYF. CDR3 sequence (DNA): TGCGCCAGCAGCCAAGATAGAGCAAACACAGATACGCAGTATTTT.

The chain carries TRBV4-1 and TRBJ1-1; D is possibly TRBD1 (5 bases). Germline V gene sequence: CDR1 MGHRA, CDR2 YSYEKL. V was shortened by 5 bases and J by 4 bases, with 14 bases between the two germline ends. The CDR3 is 14 amino acids. CDR3 sequence: CASSTSGFGTEAFF. CDR3 DNA: TGCGCCAGCAGCACCTCAGGGTTCGGCACTGAAGCTTTCTTT.

This clone has at least ten counts. The chain links TRBV6-5 to TRBJ1-1; D unresolved. The CDR3 covers 12 residues. Germline CDR1 MNHEY, CDR2 SVGAGI. Trimming removed 8 bases from V and 2 bases from J, with 9 bases in between. CDR3 sequence: CASRYANTEAFF. CDR3 bases: TGTGCCAGCCGGTACGCTAACACTGAAGCTTTCTTT.

This chain links TRBV24-1 with TRBJ1-2; no clear D. CDR1 and CDR2 from the germline V gene are KGHDR and SFDVKD. V dropped 9 bases and J dropped 3 bases, with 7 bases sitting between them. The CDR3 extends over 11 amino acids. CDR3 coding DNA: TGTGCCACCGGCAGTGACTATGGCTACACCTTC. Protein sequence: CATGSDYGYTF.

The chain joins TRBV28 to TRBJ2-5; D is uncertain. The CDR3 contains 10 residues. V dropped 8 bases and J dropped 2 bases, with 3 bases sitting between them. In germline, CDR1 is MDHEN, CDR2 SYDVKM. CDR3 in amino acids: CASGQETQYF. CDR3 in DNA: TGTGCCAGCGGGCAAGAGACCCAGTACTTC.

The CDR3 region has the DNA TGTGCCAGCAGCCCAACTTTGGAGGGCCCCGGAAACACCATATATTTT. It translates to CASSPTLEGPGNTIYF. The rearrangement joins TRBV4-2 to TRBJ1-3; D gene ambiguous. CDR1 is LGHNA, CDR2 YNFKEQ, per germline. This CDR3 is 16 amino acids long. With 4 bases removed from V and 4 bases from J, the gap between germline ends came to 17 bases.

The chain has TRBV27 and TRBJ1-1; D might be TRBD1 (6 bases). With 5 bases removed from V and 5 bases from J, the gap between germline ends came to 18 bases. This CDR3 is built from 15 residues. Germline CDR1 reads MNHEY; CDR2 reads SMNVEV (reference sequence). In DNA, the CDR3 is TGTGCCAGCAGTACTAGGTGGGGGCATGTAACTGAAGCTTTCTTT. Protein: CASSTRWGHVTEAFF.

The chain carries TRBV2 and TRBJ1-1, with D possibly matching TRBD1 (6 bases). Germline CDR1 reads SNHLY; CDR2 reads FYNNEI. Trimming left V 8 bases short and J 1 base short, with 20 bases between. The CDR3 is 16 residues long. The CDR3 bases are TGTGCCAGCCTTAAACGGGACACTCCACCGAACACTGAAGCTTTCTTT. This encodes CASLKRDTPPNTEAFF.

The gene calls are TRBV10-3 and TRBJ2-2; possible D gene TRBD1, 6 bases. This CDR3 spans 16 amino acids. Trimming took off 5 bases at V and 1 base at J, with 14 bases between the two ends. The germline V gene has CDR1 ENHRY and CDR2 SYGVKD. CDR3 sequence reads: CAISIRTEGNTGELFF. Written as DNA, the CDR3 is TGTGCCATCAGTATACGGACAGAGGGGAACACCGGGGAGCTGTTTTTT.

The CDR3 sequence: CASSPTGSYEQYF. The DNA of the CDR3 is TGTGCCAGCTCACCTACGGGCTCCTACGAGCAGTACTTC. This chain uses TRBV18 with TRBJ2-7; no definite D call. The CDR3 totals 13 residues. Trimming left V 3 bases short and J 0 bases short, with 6 bases between. Germline-derived CDR1 and CDR2 are KGHSH and LQKENI. Variable domain in full (rest from reference TRBV18 and TRBJ2-7): NAGVMQNPRHLVRRRGQEARLRCSPMKGHSHVYWYRQLPEEGLKFMVYLQKENIIDESGMPKERFSAEFPKEGPSILRIQQVVRGDSAAYFCASSPTGSYEQYFGPGTRLTVT.

The gene calls are TRBV2 and TRBJ1-1, with 8 bases aligning to TRBD1. J lost 2 bases, V lost 7 bases, and 6 bases had no gene match. Germline CDR1 and CDR2: SNHLY and FYNNEI. This CDR3 contains 14 residues. CDR3 bases: TGTGCCAGCAAGGGCAGGGGGCTTAACACTGAAGCTTTCTTT. It yields the protein CASKGRGLNTEAFF.

The V and J genes are TRBV12-3 or TRBV12-4 and TRBJ2-2; no clear D gene. Trimming took 3 bases from V and 4 from J, leaving 3 bases between them. The CDR3 has 12 amino acids. CDR3 sequence reads: CASSFITGELFF. CDR3 nucleotide sequence: TGTGCCAGCAGTTTCATCACCGGGGAGCTGTTTTTT.

V and J are TRBV6-1 and TRBJ1-6; TRBD1 agrees at 7 bases. CDR3 length: 13 residues. J lost 6 bases, V lost 8 bases, and 4 bases had no gene match. The germline CDR1 and CDR2 sequences are MNHNS and SASEGT. The CDR3 region is CASRQGSNSPLHF. The CDR3 region has the DNA TGTGCCAGCCGACAGGGCTCTAATTCACCCCTCCACTTT.

J is TRBJ2-3 and V is TRBV7-8; D may match TRBD1 or TRBD2 (5 bases each). Germline values: CDR1 SGHVS, CDR2 FQNEAQ. Trimming shortened V by 4 bases and J by 0 bases, and 17 bases separated the two germline ends. This CDR3 comprises 17 residues. The CDR3 protein is CASSSTERLLSTDTQYF. CDR3 sequence (DNA): TGTGCCAGCAGCTCGACAGAACGACTACTAAGCACAGATACGCAGTATTTT. The full variable domain, with the rest looked up from reference TRBV7-8 and TRBJ2-3, is GAGVSQSPRYKVAKRGQDVALRCDPISGHVSLFWYQQALGQGPEFLTYFQNEAQLDKSGLPSDRFFAERPEGSVSTLKIQRTQQEDSAVYLCASSSTERLLSTDTQYFGPGTRLTVL.

The rearrangement joins TRBV5-6 to TRBJ1-2; 10 nucleotides match TRBD1. This CDR3 is built from 14 residues. J lost 4 bases, V lost 4 bases, and 4 bases had no gene match. CDR1 is SGHDT, CDR2 YYEEEE, per germline. The CDR3 DNA is TGTGCCAGCAGCACGACAGGGGGCCCCTATGGCTACACCTTC. Its translation is CASSTTGGPYGYTF.

This chain connects TRBV27 to TRBJ1-2; 10 nucleotides align to TRBD1. After removal of 6 bases from V and 4 bases from J, the junction contained 8 bases not matched to a gene. Per the germline V gene, CDR1 is MNHEY and CDR2 is SMNVEV (reference sequence). The CDR3 contains 15 residues. The CDR3, as DNA: TGTGCCAGCAGGGAGACAGGGGGCCCCTTCTATGGCTACACCTTC. Its protein product is CASRETGGPFYGYTF.

This chain uses TRBV6-5 with TRBJ1-6; D may be TRBD1 (5 bases). Germline CDR1 MNHEY, CDR2 SVGAGI. CDR3 length: 13 residues. V shed 6 bases and J shed 13 bases, with 16 bases lying between them. CDR3 DNA: TGTGCCAGCAGGGGGACGGCGGCGGATCCCCTCCACTTT. Translated: CASRGTAADPLHF.

This clone was observed once. This rearrangement joins TRBV19 to TRBJ1-1, with D unclear. V was pared by 0 bases and J by 6 bases, with 8 bases between. This CDR3 region has 13 residues. CDR1 is LNHDA and CDR2 is SQIVND in the germline V gene (reference sequence). The CDR3 sequence is CASSIDRKAEAFF. The CDR3 DNA reads TGTGCCAGTAGTATAGACCGGAAGGCTGAAGCTTTCTTT.

The rearrangement joins TRBV7-2 to TRBJ2-5; D not certain. V was clipped by 5 bases and J by 7 bases, with 14 bases between them. Germline values: CDR1 SGHTA, CDR2 FQGNSA. This CDR3 is 13 amino acids long. The CDR3 DNA reads TGTGCCAGCAGCCCCGCGGACGGGCGGACCCAGTACTTC. It specifies CASSPADGRTQYF.

The chain is built from TRBV28 and TRBJ1-5; D gene uncertain. Per the germline V gene, CDR1 is MDHEN and CDR2 is SYDVKM. CDR3 length equals 21 residues. The V end was cut by 7 bases, the J end by 0 bases, with 31 bases between. In DNA form, the CDR3 reads TGTGCCAGCAACTCCCTACTGGCGGACCGTAAAAATCGGTATAGCAATCAGCCCCAGCATTTT. Translating it yields CASNSLLADRKNRYSNQPQHF.

The chain uses TRBV27 and TRBJ2-4; 11 bases line up with TRBD2. Germline V gene lookup returns CDR1 MNHEY and CDR2 SMNVEV (reference sequence). CDR3 size: 16 residues. The trim removed 4 bases at V and 7 bases at J, leaving 9 bases unmatched. This chain's CDR3 is CASSSLSGRAGNIQYF. DNA for the CDR3: TGTGCCAGCAGTTCCCTTAGCGGGAGGGCCGGGAACATTCAGTACTTC.

This chain joins TRBV5-4 and TRBJ1-6; TRBD1 aligns across 8 bases. Germline assignment: CDR1 SGHNT and CDR2 YYREEE (reference sequence). J was trimmed by 7 bases and V by 0 bases; bases with no gene match: 9. The CDR3 sequence is 17 residues long. CDR3 sequence: CASSLAGTGVSNSPLHF. The CDR3 bases are TGTGCCAGCAGCTTGGCCGGGACAGGCGTTTCAAATTCACCCCTCCACTTT.

The V call is TRBV29-1, the J call TRBJ1-3, with D maybe TRBD1 (5 bases). V lost 7 bases, J lost 2 bases, and 21 bases lay in between. Germline CDR1 reads SQVTM; CDR2 reads ANQGSEA. This CDR3 is 16 amino acids long. The CDR3 sequence: CSANSGGWGTGNTIYF. CDR3 nucleotide sequence: TGCAGCGCCAATTCGGGGGGTTGGGGGACTGGAAACACCATATATTTT. Filled out from reference TRBV29-1 and TRBJ1-3, the complete variable domain reads SAVISQKPSRDICQRGTSLTIQCQVDSQVTMMFWYRQQPGQSLTLIATANQGSEATYESGFVIDKFPISRPNLTFSTLTVSNMSPEDSSIYLCSANSGGWGTGNTIYFGEGSWLTVV.

CDR3 nucleotide sequence: TGTGCCACCAGTGACCCCGGCCGACAGGTCAATGAGCAGTTCTTC. This sequence encodes CATSDPGRQVNEQFF. The chain carries TRBV24-1 and TRBJ2-1; possible D gene TRBD1, 6 bases. Germline V gene sequence: CDR1 KGHDR, CDR2 SFDVKD. V lost 4 bases, J lost 6 bases, and 15 bases lay in between. There are 15 residues in the CDR3.

The J gene is TRBJ1-2, the V gene TRBV5-1, with D unresolved. CDR1 is SGHRS, CDR2 YFSETQ, per germline. V was trimmed by 1 base and J by 6 bases, leaving 10 bases between them. The CDR3 consists of 13 residues. The CDR3 region is CASSLLRTDGYTF. For the CDR3, the DNA is TGCGCCAGCAGCTTGCTCCGTACTGATGGCTACACCTTC.

V is TRBV18 and J is TRBJ1-5; no firm D call. Germline V gene sequence: CDR1 KGHSH, CDR2 LQKENI. Trimming removed 2 bases from V and 7 bases from J, with 9 bases in between. The CDR3 runs 13 residues. The CDR3 DNA follows: TGTGCCAGCTCACCAGGGTCACAACAGCCCCAGCATTTT. Amino acids: CASSPGSQQPQHF.

V and J are TRBV5-1 and TRBJ1-2; D not resolved. The V gene lost 1 base and the J gene lost 7 bases, with 17 bases spanning the gap. Germline CDR1 SGHRS, CDR2 YFSETQ. This CDR3 comprises 15 residues. In nucleotides, the CDR3 is TGCGCCAGCAGCTTGATTGGGAATTTGGAAGGTGGCTACACCTTC. It codes for CASSLIGNLEGGYTF.